Included here is one T cell receptor (beta chain) sequence, with context. Its target is not known. The sample originates from a study of radiation and T cells in renal cell carcinoma. Sample treatment: treatment-naive control, cytoreductive nephrectomy. Here immunoSEQ multiplex PCR was the method, and the copy in TCRdb shows in-frame clones only, minus some. The data show some 21,000 clones, nearly 55% seen once. General observations from the study: Compared with controls, irradiated tumors showed greater TCR clonality. Compared with controls, irradiated tumors had more, larger dominant CDR3 motifs.

With 2 bases removed from V and 5 bases from J, the gap between germline ends came to 11 bases. Germline-derived CDR1 and CDR2 are SQVTM and ANQGSEA. The CDR3 contains 13 residues. J is TRBJ2-3 and V is TRBV29-1; possibly TRBD1 for D (6 bases). Specimen: tumor tissue, collected from a patient whose treatment was nephrectomy without radiotherapy. The clonotype was recovered from a human donor with renal cell carcinoma. The DNA for the CDR3 is TGCAGCGTTGAACCAGGGGCGGAAGATACGCAGTATTTT. It encodes CSVEPGAEDTQYF.